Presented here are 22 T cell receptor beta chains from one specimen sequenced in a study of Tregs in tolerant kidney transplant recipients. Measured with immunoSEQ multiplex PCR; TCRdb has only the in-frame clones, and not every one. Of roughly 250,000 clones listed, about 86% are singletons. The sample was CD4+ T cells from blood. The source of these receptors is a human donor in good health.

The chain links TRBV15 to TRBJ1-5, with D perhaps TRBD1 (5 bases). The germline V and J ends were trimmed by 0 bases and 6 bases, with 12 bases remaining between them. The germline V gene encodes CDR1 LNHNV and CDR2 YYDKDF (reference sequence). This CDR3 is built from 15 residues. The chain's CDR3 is CATSRDPGLGQPQHF. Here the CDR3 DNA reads TGTGCCACCAGCAGAGATCCAGGGCTTGGTCAGCCCCAGCATTTT.

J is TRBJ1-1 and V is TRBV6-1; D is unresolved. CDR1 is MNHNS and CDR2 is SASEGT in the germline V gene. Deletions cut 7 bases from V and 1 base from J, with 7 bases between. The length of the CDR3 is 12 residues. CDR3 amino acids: CASKRWNTEAFF. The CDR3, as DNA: TGTGCCAGCAAGAGATGGAACACTGAAGCTTTCTTT.

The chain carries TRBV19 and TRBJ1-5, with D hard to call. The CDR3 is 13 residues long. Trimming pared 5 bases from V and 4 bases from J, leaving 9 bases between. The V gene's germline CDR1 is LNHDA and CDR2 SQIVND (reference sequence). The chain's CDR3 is CASSDRVNQPQHF. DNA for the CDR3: TGTGCCAGTAGTGATAGGGTTAATCAGCCCCAGCATTTT.

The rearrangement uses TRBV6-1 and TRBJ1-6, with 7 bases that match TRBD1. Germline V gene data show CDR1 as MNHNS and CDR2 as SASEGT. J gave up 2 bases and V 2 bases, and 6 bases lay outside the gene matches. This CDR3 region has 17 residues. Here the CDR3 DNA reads TGTGCCAGCAGTGAAAGGGGGCTTGGGACCTATAATTCACCCCTCCACTTT. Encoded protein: CASSERGLGTYNSPLHF.

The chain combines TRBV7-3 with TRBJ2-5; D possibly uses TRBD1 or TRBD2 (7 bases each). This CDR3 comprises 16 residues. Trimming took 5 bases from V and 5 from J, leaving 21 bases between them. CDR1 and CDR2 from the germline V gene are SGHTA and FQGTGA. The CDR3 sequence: CASSPRLGGGPETQYF. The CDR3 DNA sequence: TGTGCCAGCAGCCCCCGTTTGGGAGGGGGCCCCGAGACCCAGTACTTC.

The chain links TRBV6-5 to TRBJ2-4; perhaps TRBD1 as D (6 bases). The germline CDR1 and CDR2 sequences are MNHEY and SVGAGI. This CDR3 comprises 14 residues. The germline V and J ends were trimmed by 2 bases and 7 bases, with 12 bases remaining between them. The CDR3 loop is CASSYTRQENIQYF. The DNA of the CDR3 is TGTGCCAGCAGTTACACGAGACAGGAGAACATTCAGTACTTC.

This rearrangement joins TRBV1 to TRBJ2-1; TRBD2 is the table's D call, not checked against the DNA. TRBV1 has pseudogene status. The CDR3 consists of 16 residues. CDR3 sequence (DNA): TGCACCAGCAGCCAAGATGGGAGGGTAACCTACAATGAGCAGTTCTTC. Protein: CTSSQDGRVTYNEQFF.

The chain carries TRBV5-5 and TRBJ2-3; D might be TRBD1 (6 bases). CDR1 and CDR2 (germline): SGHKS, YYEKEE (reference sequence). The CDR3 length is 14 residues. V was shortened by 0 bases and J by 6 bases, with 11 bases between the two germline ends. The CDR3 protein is CASSLENREDTQYF. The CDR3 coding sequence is TGTGCCAGCAGCTTGGAGAACAGGGAGGATACGCAGTATTTT. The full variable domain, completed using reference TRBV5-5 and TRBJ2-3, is DAGVTQSPTHLIKTRGQQVTLRCSPISGHKSVSWYQQVLGQGPQFIFQYYEKEERGRGNFPDRFSARQFPNYSSELNVNALLLGDSALYLCASSLENREDTQYFGPGTRLTVL.

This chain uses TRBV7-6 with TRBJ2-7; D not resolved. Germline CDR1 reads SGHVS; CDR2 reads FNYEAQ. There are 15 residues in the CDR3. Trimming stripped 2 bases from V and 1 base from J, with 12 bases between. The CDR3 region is CASSLTRYPSYEQYF. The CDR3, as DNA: TGTGCCAGCAGCTTAACGAGGTACCCATCCTACGAGCAGTACTTC.

Written as DNA, the CDR3 is TGTGCCAGCAGCTGGGACAGGGGAGACTACGAGCAGTACTTC. Amino acids: CASSWDRGDYEQYF. The rearrangement uses TRBV11-2 and TRBJ2-7, with TRBD1 identical over 10 bases. The CDR3 loop spans 14 amino acids. The V gene's germline CDR1 is SGHAT and CDR2 FQNNGV. Trimming cost V 4 bases and J 3 bases; bases outside gene matches: 3. Using reference TRBV11-2 and TRBJ2-7 for the parts outside the CDR3, the full variable domain is EAGVAQSPRYKIIEKRQSVAFWCNPISGHATLYWYQQILGQGPKLLIQFQNNGVVDDSQLPKDRFSAERLKGVDSTLKIQPAKLEDSAVYLCASSWDRGDYEQYFGPGTRLTVT.

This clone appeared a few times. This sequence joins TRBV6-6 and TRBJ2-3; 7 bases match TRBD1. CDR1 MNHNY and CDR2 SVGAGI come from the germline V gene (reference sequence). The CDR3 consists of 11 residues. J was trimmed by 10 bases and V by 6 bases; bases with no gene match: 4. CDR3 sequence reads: CASRGTEAQYF. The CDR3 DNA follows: TGTGCCAGCAGGGGGACAGAGGCGCAGTATTTT.

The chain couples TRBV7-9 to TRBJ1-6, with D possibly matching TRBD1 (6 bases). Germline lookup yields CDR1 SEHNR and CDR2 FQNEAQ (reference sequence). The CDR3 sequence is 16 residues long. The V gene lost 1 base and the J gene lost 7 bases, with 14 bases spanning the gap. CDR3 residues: CASSLVSGAGNSPLHF. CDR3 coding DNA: TGTGCCAGCAGCTTAGTTTCGGGGGCTGGGAATTCACCCCTCCACTTT.

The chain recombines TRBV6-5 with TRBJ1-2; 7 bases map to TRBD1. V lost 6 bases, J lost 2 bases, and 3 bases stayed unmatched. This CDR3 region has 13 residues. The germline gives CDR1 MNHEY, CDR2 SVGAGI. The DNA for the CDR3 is TGTGCCAGCAGCAAGACAGGGAACTATGGCTACACCTTC. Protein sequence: CASSKTGNYGYTF.

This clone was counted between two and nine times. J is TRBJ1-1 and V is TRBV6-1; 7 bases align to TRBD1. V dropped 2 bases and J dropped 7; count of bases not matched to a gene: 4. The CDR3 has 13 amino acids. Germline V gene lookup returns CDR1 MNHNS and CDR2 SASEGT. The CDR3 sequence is CASSEKGASEAFF. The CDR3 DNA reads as TGTGCCAGCAGTGAAAAGGGGGCCAGTGAAGCTTTCTTT.

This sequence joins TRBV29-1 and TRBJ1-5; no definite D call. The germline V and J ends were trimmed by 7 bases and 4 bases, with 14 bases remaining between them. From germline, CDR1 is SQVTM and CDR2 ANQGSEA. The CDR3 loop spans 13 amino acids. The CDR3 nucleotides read TGCAGCGCCGTGGGAGATGGGAATCAGCCCCAGCATTTT. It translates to CSAVGDGNQPQHF. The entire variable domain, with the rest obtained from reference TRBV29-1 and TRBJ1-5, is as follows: SAVISQKPSRDICQRGTSLTIQCQVDSQVTMMFWYRQQPGQSLTLIATANQGSEATYESGFVIDKFPISRPNLTFSTLTVSNMSPEDSSIYLCSAVGDGNQPQHFGDGTRLSIL.

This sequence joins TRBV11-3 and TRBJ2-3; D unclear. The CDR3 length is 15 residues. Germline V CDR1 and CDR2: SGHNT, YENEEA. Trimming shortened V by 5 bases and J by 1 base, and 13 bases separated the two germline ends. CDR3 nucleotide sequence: TGTGCCAGCAGCCCCGGACGGACCGGCACAGATACGCAGTATTTT. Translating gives CASSPGRTGTDTQYF.

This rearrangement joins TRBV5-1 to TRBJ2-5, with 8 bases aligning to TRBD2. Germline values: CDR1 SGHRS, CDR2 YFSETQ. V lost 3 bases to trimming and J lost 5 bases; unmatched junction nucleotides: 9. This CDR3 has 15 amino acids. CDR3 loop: CASSSGGTSHETQYF. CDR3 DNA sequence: TGCGCCAGCAGCTCGGGCGGGACTAGTCATGAGACCCAGTACTTC.

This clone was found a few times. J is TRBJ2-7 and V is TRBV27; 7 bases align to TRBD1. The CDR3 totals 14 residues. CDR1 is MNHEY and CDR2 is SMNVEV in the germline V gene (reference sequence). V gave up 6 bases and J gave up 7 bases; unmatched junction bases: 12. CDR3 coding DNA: TGTGCCAGCAGGGTCCTTCGGGACAGCGTTGAGCAGTACTTC. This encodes CASRVLRDSVEQYF.

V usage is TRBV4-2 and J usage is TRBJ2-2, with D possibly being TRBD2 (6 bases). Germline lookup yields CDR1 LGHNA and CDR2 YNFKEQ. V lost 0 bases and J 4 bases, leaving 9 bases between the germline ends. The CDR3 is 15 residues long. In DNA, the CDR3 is TGTGCCAGCAGCCAAGATGGACTAACCACCGGGGAGCTGTTTTTT. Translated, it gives CASSQDGLTTGELFF.

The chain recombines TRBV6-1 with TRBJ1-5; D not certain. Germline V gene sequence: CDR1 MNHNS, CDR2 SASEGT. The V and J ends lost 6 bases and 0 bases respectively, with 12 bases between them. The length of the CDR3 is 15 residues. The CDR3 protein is CASRPGLHSNQPQHF. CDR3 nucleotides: TGTGCCAGCAGACCCGGACTCCATAGCAATCAGCCCCAGCATTTT.

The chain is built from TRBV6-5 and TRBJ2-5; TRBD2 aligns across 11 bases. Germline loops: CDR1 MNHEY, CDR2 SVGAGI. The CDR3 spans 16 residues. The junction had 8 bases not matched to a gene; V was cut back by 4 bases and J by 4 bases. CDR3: CASSLNGGLAGETQYF. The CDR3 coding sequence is TGTGCCAGCAGTTTGAACGGAGGACTAGCGGGAGAGACCCAGTACTTC.

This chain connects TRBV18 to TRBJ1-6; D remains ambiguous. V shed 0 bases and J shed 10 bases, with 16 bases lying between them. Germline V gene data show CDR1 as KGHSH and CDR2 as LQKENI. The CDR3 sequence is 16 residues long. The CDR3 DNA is TGTGCCAGCTCACCACCGGTAAGGGCGGAAGGATCACCCCTCCACTTT. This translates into CASSPPVRAEGSPLHF.